The 7 T cell receptor beta chains below come from one sample, sequenced in a study of monozygotic twins with inflammatory bowel disease. TCRdb reprocessed the 5' RACE reads, keeping one entry per CDR3 protein, no DNA. Its listing shows a few hundred thousand distinct CDR3 sequences. The source material was blood. These receptors were obtained from a human donor with ulcerative colitis or Crohn's disease, or a healthy co-twin of an affected twin (not recorded which).

The rearrangement links TRBV2 to TRBJ2-5; TCRdb's D call of TRBD1 is untestable without DNA. Germline CDR1 reads SNHLY; CDR2 reads FYNNEI. This CDR3 comprises 15 residues. CDR3: CASREDRGVQETQYF.

The chain employs TRBV7-9 and TRBJ2-1; no DNA is available, so the TRBD1 call from TCRdb remains unchecked. This CDR3 is built from 16 residues. Germline CDR1 reads SEHNR; CDR2 reads FQNEAQ (reference sequence). CDR3 region: CASSSSGTAQYNEQFF.

V gene TRBV7-2 combines with J gene TRBJ2-1; TCRdb outputs TRBD2, but without DNA this stays unchecked. The V gene's germline CDR1 is SGHTA and CDR2 FQGNSA. The CDR3 has 15 amino acids. CDR3 residues: CASSLRTSGINEQFF.

V usage is TRBV28 and J usage is TRBJ1-5; TCRdb's D call, TRBD1, is unchecked because there is no DNA. The CDR3 has 15 residues. Germline values: CDR1 MDHEN, CDR2 SYDVKM. CDR3 in amino acids: CASSPPGGTGQPQHF.

The chain recombines TRBV30 with TRBJ2-1; TCRdb names TRBD2, which stays unverified in the absence of DNA. Germline V gene sequence: CDR1 GTSNPN, CDR2 SVGIG (reference sequence). The CDR3 sequence is 19 residues long. The CDR3 sequence is CAWKGGLAGGKGSYNEQFF.

This rearrangement joins TRBV10-3 to TRBJ1-6; with no DNA, the TCRdb D assignment of TRBD1 cannot be verified. This CDR3 has 14 amino acids. The germline V gene encodes CDR1 ENHRY and CDR2 SYGVKD. This CDR3 reads CAIRGTGNNSPLHF.

The rearrangement joins TRBV6-5 to TRBJ1-1. The CDR3 runs to 15 residues. Germline V gene sequence: CDR1 MNHEY, CDR2 SVGAGI. This chain's CDR3 is CASSYAAGLNTEAFF.